This T cell receptor (beta chain) derives from a study of blood T cell repertoires in COVID-19 (dated by TCRdb to 2020 to 2021). Study-level background: Collaborator samples came from the United States, Italy and Spain and covered acute and convalescent phases of COVID-19. Nearly every sample came with metadata listing a de-identified subject ID, COVID-19 status, age in years and sex. The repertoires were released in a freely available public database meant as a resource for research on the immune response to SARS-CoV-2. The material from the prospective study consisted of cDNA or gDNA derived from T cells, B-cell-depleted T cells, or PBMCs. The samples were drawn from two sources: the first 160 participants of the ongoing ImmuneRACE study, and about 1,300 subjects contributed by 6 global collaborators. Where HLA class I and class II types were available, the types were taken from metadata supplied by the sample provider, not from assay-based typing. The dataset comprised deeply sampled blood TCRbeta repertoires from subjects exposed to, actively infected with, or recovered from COVID-19.

The full study reports these points: How much clinical and demographic metadata was included differed by source and by participant, and the metadata was provided uncurated.

The immunoSEQ Assay, a bias-controlled multiplex PCR, was used to amplify TCRbeta CDR3 regions from genomic DNA. As for the authors' bioinformatics: Within the assay, amplification of reference gene primers was used to estimate how many nucleated cells each sample contained. To quantify the absolute abundance of each unique TCRbeta CDR3 rearrangement, sequence reads were collapsed and filtered. Productive Simpson clonality was computed per sample as the square root of Simpson's diversity index over productive rearrangements. In TCRdb, the immuneACCESS table is reduced to in-frame sequences with V and J assigned. These tables do not hold every clone; where another copy was compared, an unresolved V gene accounts for under half, and the others remain unexplained. From that table come the V and J calls and clone size; the DNA was used to work out D and trimming. This sample holds a few hundred thousand clones; 70% to 90% were observed only once. The ten top clones hold approximately 1.5% of the sample.

About this clone: Its cognate antigen has yet to be identified. Base qualities are not recorded, but no much larger clone differs from it by a single base.

Enrolling through a virtual design, the prospective study's participants ranged in age from roughly 18 to 90 years and lived across around 25 United States geographic areas. In the prospective study, cohorts were assigned on the basis of participant-reported clinical history obtained from a screening survey and a study questionnaire. Exposed participants were defined as having been in contact with someone with a PCR-confirmed or clinician-diagnosed COVID-19 case within 2 weeks of study entry. Mobile phlebotomists in the prospective study collected whole blood, serum and a nasopharyngeal or oropharyngeal swab from every participant. Additional blood draws and questionnaires over a 2-month period could optionally be provided by prospective study participants. Before DNA extraction, prospective study blood samples were shipped either frozen or at room temperature. The CDR3 measures 15 amino acids from cysteine to phenylalanine. The retained sequence is limited to the CDR3, 45 bases, with the frame set at the first base.

The chain was built from TRBV7-5 and TRBJ2-7; the table's TRBD1 call for D was not verified on the DNA. TRBV7-5 corresponds to a pseudogene. The receptor was derived from a woman younger than 35 who had been exposed to COVID-19. The sample was PBMCs or T cells enriched from blood (not recorded which). The DNA is TGTGTCAGAAGCTTACTACAAGGGGCCCCCTACGAGCAGTACTTC. Its coded protein is CVRSLLQGAPYEQYF.